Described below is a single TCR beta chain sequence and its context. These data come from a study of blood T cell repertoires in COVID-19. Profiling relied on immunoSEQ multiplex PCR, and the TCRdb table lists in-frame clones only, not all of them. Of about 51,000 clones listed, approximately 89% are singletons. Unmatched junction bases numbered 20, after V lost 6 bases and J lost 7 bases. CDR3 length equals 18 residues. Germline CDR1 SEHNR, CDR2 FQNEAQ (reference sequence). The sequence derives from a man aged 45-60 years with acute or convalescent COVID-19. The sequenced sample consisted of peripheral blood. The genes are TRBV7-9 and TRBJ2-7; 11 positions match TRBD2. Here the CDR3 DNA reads TGTGCCAGCAGAGCTCCACCTTTGGGTAGCGGGGGGGCTGGGGAGCAGTACTTC. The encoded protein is CASRAPPLGSGGAGEQYF.